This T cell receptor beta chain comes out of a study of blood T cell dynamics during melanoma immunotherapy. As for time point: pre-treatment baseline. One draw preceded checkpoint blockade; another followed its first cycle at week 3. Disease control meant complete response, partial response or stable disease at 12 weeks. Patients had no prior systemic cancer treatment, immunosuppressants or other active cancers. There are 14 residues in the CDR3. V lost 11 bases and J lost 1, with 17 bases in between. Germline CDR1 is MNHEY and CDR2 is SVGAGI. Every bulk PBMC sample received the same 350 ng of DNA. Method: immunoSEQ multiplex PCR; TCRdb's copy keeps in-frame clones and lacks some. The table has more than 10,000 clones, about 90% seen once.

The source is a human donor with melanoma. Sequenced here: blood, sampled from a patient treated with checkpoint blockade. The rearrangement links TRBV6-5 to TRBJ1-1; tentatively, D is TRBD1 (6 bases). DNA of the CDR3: TGTGCCGCCCTAGGGGGGGGCCCGAACACTGAAGCTTTCTTT. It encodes CAALGGGPNTEAFF.